The clone carrying this T cell receptor beta chain was seen many times. Its matching antigen is unknown. These data are taken from a study of CD8+CD57+ T cells in acquired aplastic anemia. Study overall: Sorted cells (CD4+ and CD8+) yielded DNA amounts that averaged approximately 2.9 ug. Study conclusions and caveats: Patients were compared with controls for CD8+ Simpson's diversity, and no significant difference emerged.

The TCR beta profiling, which covered VDJ combination and CDR3 sequence, was carried out using genomic DNA as the template. One entry per CDR3 protein results from TCRdb running MiXCR on the reads. The data contain just over 450,000 distinct CDR3 sequences, about a third of them singletons. The CDR3 consists of 14 residues. Germline CDR1 and CDR2: SQVTM and ANQGSEA. V shed 4 bases, J shed 3 bases, and the junction held 6 bases outside the gene matches. The patients chosen for sequencing had shown expansion of CD8+CD57+ cells (detected by flow cytometry). This clonotype originated in a human donor with aplastic anemia. The chain is built from TRBV29-1 and TRBJ2-3, with 8 bases that match TRBD1. The source material was sorted CD4+, CD8+, or CD8+CD57+ T cells (not recorded which) from PBMCs. Here the CDR3 DNA reads TGCAGCGTTGTCAGGACAGGGTCAACAGATACGCAGTATTTT. The encoded protein is CSVVRTGSTDTQYF.